This T cell receptor (beta chain) originates from a study of blood T cell repertoires in COVID-19 (dated by TCRdb to 2019 to 2021). As for the study more broadly: The collaborator samples originated in the United States, Italy and Spain and spanned the acute and convalescent phases of COVID-19. The samples were drawn from the first 160 participants of the ongoing ImmuneRACE study and from under 1,500 subjects provided by 6 global collaborators. The prospective study material was composed of cDNA or gDNA derived from T cells, B-cell-depleted T cells, or PBMCs. The repertoires were made available in a free public database intended to serve as a resource for research on the immune response to SARS-CoV-2. The dataset comprised deeply sampled blood TCRbeta repertoires from subjects exposed to, actively infected with, or recovered from COVID-19. Where available, HLA class I and class II types were taken from metadata supplied by the sample provider and were not determined by assay-based typing. A de-identified subject ID, COVID-19 status, age in years and sex were almost always included in the sample metadata.

The collaborating institutions used their own protocols to collect whole blood in K2EDTA tubes. Collaborator samples were shipped for TCRbeta analysis as frozen whole blood, isolated PBMCs, or DNA extracted from either sample type. TCRbeta CDR3 regions were amplified from genomic DNA by means of the immunoSEQ Assay, a bias-controlled multiplex PCR. Regarding the original processing steps: Nucleated cell counts per sample were estimated from amplification of reference gene primers within the assay. Sequence reads were collapsed and filtered to measure the absolute abundance of every unique TCRbeta CDR3 rearrangement. Productive Simpson clonality was computed per sample as the square root of Simpson's diversity index over productive rearrangements. TCRdb's version of the immuneACCESS table is confined to in-frame rearrangements and falls short of the full clone set. An unresolved V gene accounts for under half of the shortfall where checked; the remainder is of unknown origin. For V, J and clone size, that table is used; D and trimming come from the DNA. The sample table records fewer than 200,000 clones; approximately 81% of these occur just once. The ten largest clones capture 3.3% of the sample.

Regarding this clone: No cognate antigen has been identified for it. No base-level quality is on record; no much larger clone is a single base apart.

Points the paper makes about the study in general: The amount of clinical and demographic metadata varied by source and participant and was provided uncurated.

Sequenced: peripheral blood. The receptor was derived from a human donor with acute or convalescent COVID-19. The donor label of this sample is uncertain.

The CDR3 reads CASTLGLADYNEQFF. The nucleotide sequence reads TGTGCCAGCACCCTCGGACTAGCGGATTACAATGAGCAGTTCTTC. The rearranged chain carries TRBV11-2 and TRBJ2-1; the junction holds 10 bases that match TRBD2. From the germline V gene, CDR1 is SGHAT and CDR2 is FQNNGV. Here V drops 7 bases and J drops 4 bases, and the junction holds 7 bases not matched to any gene. From its cysteine to its phenylalanine, the CDR3 spans 15 amino acids. This entry keeps only the CDR3 DNA: 45 bases, framed from base 1.